The sequence of this T cell receptor (beta chain) was determined in a study of CD8 T cells in Susac syndrome. As concerns this clonotype: An end of the junction does not agree with germline; a read error may underlie this.

Germline V lookup: CDR1 SQVTM, CDR2 ANQGSEA. The CDR3 spans 10 residues. Roughly 0.45 to 1 ug RNA was reverse transcribed with random hexamers. TCRdb itself ran the immunoSEQ multiplex PCR reads through MiXCR, one entry per CDR3 protein. Of roughly 140,000 distinct CDR3 sequences listed, over 85% are singletons. This sequence joins TRBV29-1 and TRBJ2-1; 7 bases match TRBD1. The TCR comes from a human donor in good health. Sequencing input: CD8+ T cells from PBMCs. This CDR3 reads CSVEGQGGLF. The CDR3 nucleotides are TGCAGCGTTGAAGGACAGGGCGGCCTCTTC.